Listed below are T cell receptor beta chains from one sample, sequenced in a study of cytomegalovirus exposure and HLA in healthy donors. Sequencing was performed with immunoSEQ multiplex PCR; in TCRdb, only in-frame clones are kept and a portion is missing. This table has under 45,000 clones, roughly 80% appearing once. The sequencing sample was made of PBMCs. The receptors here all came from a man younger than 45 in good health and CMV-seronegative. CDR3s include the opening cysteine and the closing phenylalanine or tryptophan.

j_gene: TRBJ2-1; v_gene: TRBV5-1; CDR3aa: CASSLEVTDNEQFF
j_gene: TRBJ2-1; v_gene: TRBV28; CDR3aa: CASSWARDYNEQFF
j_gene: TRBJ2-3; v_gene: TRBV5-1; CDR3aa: CASRQDSGRVTDTQYF
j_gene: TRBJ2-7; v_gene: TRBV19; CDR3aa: CASSRYGLAYEQYF
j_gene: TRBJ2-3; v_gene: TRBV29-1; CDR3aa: CSVDGYGSPFF
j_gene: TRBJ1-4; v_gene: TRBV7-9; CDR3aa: CSSSLAQGALINEKLFF
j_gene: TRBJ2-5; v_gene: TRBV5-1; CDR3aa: CASSDTSGSGETQYF
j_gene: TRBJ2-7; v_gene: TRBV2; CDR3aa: CASNGQGLSSYEQYF
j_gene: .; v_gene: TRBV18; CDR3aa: CASARTGYEQYF
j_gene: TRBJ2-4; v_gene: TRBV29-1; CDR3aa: CSAQGSSNIQYF
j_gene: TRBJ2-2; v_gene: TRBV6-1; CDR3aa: CASSELAGDTGELFF
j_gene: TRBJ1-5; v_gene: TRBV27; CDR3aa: CASRLTGAYNQPQHF
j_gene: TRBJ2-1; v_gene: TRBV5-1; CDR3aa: CASSLTSENEQFF
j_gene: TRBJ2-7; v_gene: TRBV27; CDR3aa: CASSPYTSGSSYEQYF
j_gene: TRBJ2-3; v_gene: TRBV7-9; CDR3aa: CASSLLGGSGTDTQYF
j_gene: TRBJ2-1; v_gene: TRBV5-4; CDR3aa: CASSLEGGSSEQFF
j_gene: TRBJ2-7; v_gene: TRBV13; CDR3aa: CASSFSTSEAFEQYF
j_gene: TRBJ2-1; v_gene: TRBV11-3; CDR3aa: CASSFDASGSMGKRGEQFF
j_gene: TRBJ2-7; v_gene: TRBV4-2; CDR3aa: CASSQEVGRGPYEQYF
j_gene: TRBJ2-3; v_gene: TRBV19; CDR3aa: CASRGKSGSDTQYF
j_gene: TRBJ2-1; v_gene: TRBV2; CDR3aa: CASSARDPTNEQFF
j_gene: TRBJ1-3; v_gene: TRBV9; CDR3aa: CASSVARGGNTIYF
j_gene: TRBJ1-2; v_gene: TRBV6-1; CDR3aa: CASKVGQGFGYTF
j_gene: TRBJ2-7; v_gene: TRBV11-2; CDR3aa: CASAPDLAGGYEQYF
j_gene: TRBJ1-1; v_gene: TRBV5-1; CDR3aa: CASSLGQGFTEAFF
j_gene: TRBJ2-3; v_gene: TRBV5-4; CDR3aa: CASSLGAGGFDTQYF
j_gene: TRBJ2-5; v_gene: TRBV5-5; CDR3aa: CASSLGQGYDQYF
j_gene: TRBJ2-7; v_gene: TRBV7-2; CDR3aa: CASSLGSQGAREQYF
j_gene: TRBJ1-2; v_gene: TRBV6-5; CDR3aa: CASRSDRGIYGYTF
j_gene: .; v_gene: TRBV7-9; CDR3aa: CASSLRGLAGVEQYF
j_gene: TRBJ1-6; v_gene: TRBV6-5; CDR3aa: CASSLEHNSPLHF
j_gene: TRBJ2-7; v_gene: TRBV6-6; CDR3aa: CASRGRQGRSSYEQYF